This T cell receptor (beta chain) emerged from a study of cytomegalovirus exposure and HLA in healthy donors. Study-wide results and caveats: TCR beta V- and J-gene trimming was later associated with a missense DCLRE1C variant. Analyses of presence/absence relied on an assumption of roughly uniform sequencing depth across donors. Previous analysis showed most TCR beta V segments were productive about 87% or about 30% of the time.

Amplification used 60 Vbeta primers and 13 Jbeta primers. Sequencing was performed with immunoSEQ multiplex PCR; in TCRdb, only in-frame clones are kept and a portion is missing. The sample records some 250,000 clones, more than 75% being singletons. Those who donated were healthy bone marrow donors. As to this clone: Its antigen is currently unknown.

The V gene end was trimmed by 3 bases and the J gene end by 2 bases; junction bases not matched to a gene: 5. CDR3 length: 15 amino acids. The germline gives CDR1 SGDLS, CDR2 YYNGEE. The sample was PBMCs. The sequence was collected from a woman aged 40 to 50 in good health and CMV-seropositive. The chain employs TRBV9 and TRBJ2-1, with 7 positions matching TRBD2. Here the CDR3 reads CASSDGLGAYNEQFF. CDR3 nucleotides: TGTGCCAGCAGCGACGGACTAGGGGCCTACAATGAGCAGTTCTTC.